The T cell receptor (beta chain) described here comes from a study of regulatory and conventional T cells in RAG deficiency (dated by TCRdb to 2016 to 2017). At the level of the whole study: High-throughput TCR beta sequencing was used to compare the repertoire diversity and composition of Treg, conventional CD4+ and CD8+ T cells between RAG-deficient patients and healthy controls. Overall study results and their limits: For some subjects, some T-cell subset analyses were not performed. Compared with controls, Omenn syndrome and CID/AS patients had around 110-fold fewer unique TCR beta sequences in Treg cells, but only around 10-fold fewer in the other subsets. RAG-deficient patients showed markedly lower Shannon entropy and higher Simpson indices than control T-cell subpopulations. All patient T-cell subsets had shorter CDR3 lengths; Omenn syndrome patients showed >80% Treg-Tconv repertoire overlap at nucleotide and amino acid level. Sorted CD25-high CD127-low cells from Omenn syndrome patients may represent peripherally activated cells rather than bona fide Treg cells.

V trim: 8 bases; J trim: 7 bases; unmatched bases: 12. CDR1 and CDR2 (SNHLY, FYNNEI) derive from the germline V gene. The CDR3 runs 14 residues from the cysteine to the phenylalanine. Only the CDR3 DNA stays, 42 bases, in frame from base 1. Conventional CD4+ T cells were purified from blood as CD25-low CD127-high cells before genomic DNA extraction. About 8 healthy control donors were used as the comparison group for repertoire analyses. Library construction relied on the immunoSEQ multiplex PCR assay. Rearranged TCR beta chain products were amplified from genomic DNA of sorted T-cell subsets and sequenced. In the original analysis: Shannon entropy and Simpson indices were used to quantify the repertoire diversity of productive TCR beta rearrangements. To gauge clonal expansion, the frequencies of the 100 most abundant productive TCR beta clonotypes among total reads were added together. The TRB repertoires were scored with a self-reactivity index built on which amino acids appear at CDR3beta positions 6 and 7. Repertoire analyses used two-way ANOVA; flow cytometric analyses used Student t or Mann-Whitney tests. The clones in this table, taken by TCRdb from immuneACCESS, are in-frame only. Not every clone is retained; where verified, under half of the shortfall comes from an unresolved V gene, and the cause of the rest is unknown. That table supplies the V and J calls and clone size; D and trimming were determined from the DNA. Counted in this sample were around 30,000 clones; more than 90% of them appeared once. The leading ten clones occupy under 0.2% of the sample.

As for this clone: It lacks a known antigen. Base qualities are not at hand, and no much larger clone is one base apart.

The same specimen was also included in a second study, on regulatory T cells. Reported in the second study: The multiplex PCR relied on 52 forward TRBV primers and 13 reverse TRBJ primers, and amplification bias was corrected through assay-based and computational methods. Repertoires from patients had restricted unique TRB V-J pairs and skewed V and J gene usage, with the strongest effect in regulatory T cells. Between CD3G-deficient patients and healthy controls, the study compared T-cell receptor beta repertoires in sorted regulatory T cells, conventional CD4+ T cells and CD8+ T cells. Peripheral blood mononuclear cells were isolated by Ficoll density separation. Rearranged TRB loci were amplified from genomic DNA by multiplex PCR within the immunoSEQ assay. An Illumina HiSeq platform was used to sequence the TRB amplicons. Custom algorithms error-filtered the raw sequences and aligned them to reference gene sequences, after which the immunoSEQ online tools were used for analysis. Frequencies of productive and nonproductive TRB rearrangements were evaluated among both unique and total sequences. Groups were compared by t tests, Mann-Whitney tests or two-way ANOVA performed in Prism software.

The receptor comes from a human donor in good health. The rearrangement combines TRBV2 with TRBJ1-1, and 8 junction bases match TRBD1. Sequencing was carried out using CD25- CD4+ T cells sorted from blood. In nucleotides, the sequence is TGTGCCAGCCTATCCCACAGGGGGAAGTTTGAAGCTTTCTTT. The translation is CASLSHRGKFEAFF. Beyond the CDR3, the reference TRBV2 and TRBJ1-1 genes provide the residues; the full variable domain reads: EPEVTQTPSHQVTQMGQEVILRCVPISNHLYFYWYRQILGQKVEFLVSFYNNEISEKSEIFDDQFSVERPDGSNFTLKIRSTKLEDSAMYFCASLSHRGKFEAFFGQGTRLTVV.